The T cell receptor (beta chain) under discussion was sequenced for a study of blood T cell repertoires in COVID-19. Repertoires were generated with immunoSEQ multiplex PCR, while TCRdb's copy carries only in-frame clones and drops some. The table records over 200,000 clones, 75% to 95% of them present only once. The germline gives CDR1 LNHDA, CDR2 SQIVND (reference sequence). Deletions cut 0 bases from V and 5 bases from J, with 5 bases between. There are 13 residues in the CDR3. The sequencing input was peripheral blood. The receptor was isolated from a person aged 18 to 35 with COVID-19, enrolled during active disease. The chain links TRBV19 to TRBJ1-5; weak D call: TRBD1 (5 bases). The CDR3 DNA sequence: TGTGCCAGTAGTATAGACAGGGATCAGCCCCAGCATTTT. Translating gives CASSIDRDQPQHF.